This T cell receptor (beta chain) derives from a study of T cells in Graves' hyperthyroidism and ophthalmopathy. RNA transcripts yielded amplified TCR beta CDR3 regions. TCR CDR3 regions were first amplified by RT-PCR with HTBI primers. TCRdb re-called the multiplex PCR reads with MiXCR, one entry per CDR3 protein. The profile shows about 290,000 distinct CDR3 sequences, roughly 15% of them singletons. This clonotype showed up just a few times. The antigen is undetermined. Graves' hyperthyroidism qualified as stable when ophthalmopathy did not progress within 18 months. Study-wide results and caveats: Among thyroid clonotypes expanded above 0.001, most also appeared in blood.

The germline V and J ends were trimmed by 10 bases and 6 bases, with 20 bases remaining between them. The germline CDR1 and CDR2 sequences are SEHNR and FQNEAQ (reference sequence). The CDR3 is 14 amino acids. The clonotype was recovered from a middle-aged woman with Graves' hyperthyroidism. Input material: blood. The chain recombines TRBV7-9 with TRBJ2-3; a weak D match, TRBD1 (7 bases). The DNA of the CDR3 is TGTGCCACCGCCGGAGGGGGCGCGTCGGATACGCAGTATTTT. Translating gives CATAGGGASDTQYF.